This record covers a single T cell receptor (beta chain). Deletions cut 4 bases from V and 5 bases from J, with 9 bases between. The CDR3 totals 12 residues. Germline loops: CDR1 SGHRS, CDR2 YFSETQ. This sample stems from a study of graft-versus-host responses after intestinal transplantation. Only in-frame clones appear in the TCRdb table, and some are missing; sequencing was by immunoSEQ multiplex PCR. Of around 6,200 clones listed, 20% to 25% were seen once; the top ten hold roughly 5%. Points from the study as a whole: Ileal or blood samples showed some GvH clones first, and such clones were also found in recipient marrow.

The input for sequencing was alloreactive CD4+ T cells from a mixed lymphocyte reaction culture, taken before transplantation. Noted subset: CFSE-low proliferating T cells sorted from approximately 6-day pre-transplant mixed lymphocyte reaction (GvH or HvG direction). The gene calls are TRBV5-1 and TRBJ2-5, with D perhaps given as TRBD1 or TRBD2 (5 bases each). The clonotype was recovered from a human patient who was an organ donor for intestinal transplantation. For the CDR3, the DNA is TGCGCCAGCAGCGAGGGGTTGGAGACCCAGTACTTC. The encoded protein is CASSEGLETQYF. Complete variable domain (other parts from reference TRBV5-1 and TRBJ2-5): KAGVTQTPRYLIKTRGQQVTLSCSPISGHRSVSWYQQTPGQGLQFLFEYFSETQRNKGNFPGRFSGRQFSNSRSEMNVSTLELGDSALYLCASSEGLETQYFGPGTRLLVL.